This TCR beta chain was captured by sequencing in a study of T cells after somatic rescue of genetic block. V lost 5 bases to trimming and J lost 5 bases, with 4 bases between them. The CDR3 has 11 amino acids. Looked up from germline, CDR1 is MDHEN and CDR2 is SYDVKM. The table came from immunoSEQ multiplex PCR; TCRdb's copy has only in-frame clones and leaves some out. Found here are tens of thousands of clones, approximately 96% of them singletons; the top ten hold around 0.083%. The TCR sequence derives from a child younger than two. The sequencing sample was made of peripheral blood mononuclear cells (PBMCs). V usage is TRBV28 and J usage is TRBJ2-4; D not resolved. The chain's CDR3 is CASSGQNIQYF. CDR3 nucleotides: TGTGCCAGCAGTGGACAAAACATTCAGTACTTC.